A single sample gave rise to the 24 T cell receptor beta chains below, sequenced in a study of T cells in Graves' hyperthyroidism and ophthalmopathy. Authors of the study amplified TCR beta CDR3 regions from RNA transcripts. The HTBI primer set served for first-round RT-PCR of the TCR CDR3. From the multiplex PCR reads, TCRdb called clonotypes with MiXCR, one entry per CDR3 protein. The table includes about 260,000 distinct CDR3 sequences, about a sixth detected once. The specimen was blood. These receptors were taken from a woman aged 18 to 35 with Graves' ophthalmopathy.

Concerning this clonotype itself: With a much larger clone just one base away, this may be a read error. CDR3 loop: CASRDGTRGRANVLTF. DNA of the CDR3: TGTGCCAGCAGGGACGGGACAAGGGGAAGGGCCAACGTCCTGACTTTC. The chain carries TRBV11-2 and TRBJ2-6; D may be TRBD1 (6 bases). CDR1 and CDR2 from the germline V gene are SGHAT and FQNNGV. CDR3 size: 16 residues. Trimming shortened V by 6 bases and J by 5 bases, and 17 bases separated the two germline ends.

On this clonotype: Given a much more abundant clone one base away, this may be a read error. This chain links TRBV27 with TRBJ2-2; unclear D gene. Germline V gene lookup returns CDR1 MNHEY and CDR2 SMNVEV (reference sequence). The CDR3 runs to 11 residues. The CDR3 loop reads CPSHNTGELFF. CDR3 sequence (DNA): TGTCCCAGCCACAACACCGGGGAGCTGTTTTTT.

The J gene is TRBJ1-2, the V gene TRBV19, with D uncertain. The length of the CDR3 is 14 residues. Germline V lookup: CDR1 LNHDA, CDR2 SQIVND (reference sequence). With 0 bases removed from V and 2 bases from J, the gap between germline ends came to 7 bases. CDR3 bases: TGTGCCAGTAGTATAGAGGCAGGAAACTATGGCTACACCTTC. Its translation is CASSIEAGNYGYTF.

This chain links TRBV9 with TRBJ1-2; D might be TRBD1 (6 bases). The CDR3 loop spans 12 amino acids. Germline V gene data show CDR1 as SGDLS and CDR2 as YYNGEE. V was clipped by 1 base and J by 8 bases, with 9 bases between them. The CDR3 DNA sequence: TGTGCCAGCAGCGTACTCGGGGGCGGCTACACCTTC. Its translation: CASSVLGGGYTF.

This rearrangement joins TRBV20-1 to TRBJ2-4; 13 nucleotides line up with TRBD2. V gave up 0 bases and J gave up 4 bases; unmatched junction bases: 6. Germline values: CDR1 DFQATT, CDR2 SNEGSKA (reference sequence). This CDR3 contains 17 residues. The CDR3 loop is CSARDPSTSGGKNIQYF. CDR3 bases: TGCAGTGCTAGAGATCCCTCGACTAGCGGGGGGAAAAACATTCAGTACTTC.

This clonotype was seen ten or more times. The CDR3 here is CASSFPAGASDTQYF. DNA of the CDR3: TGTGCCAGCAGTTTTCCGGCGGGAGCGTCAGATACGCAGTATTTT. The genes are TRBV12-3 or TRBV12-4 and TRBJ2-3; 7 bases match TRBD2. The J segment lost 4 bases and the V segment lost 3 bases, leaving 7 bases of the junction unmatched. The CDR3 is made up of 15 amino acids.

This clonotype came up many times. The J gene is TRBJ2-2, the V gene TRBV30; no firm D call. The germline V and J ends were trimmed by 3 bases and 2 bases, with 7 bases remaining between them. Looked up from germline, CDR1 is GTSNPN and CDR2 is SVGIG (reference sequence). There are 13 residues in the CDR3. The CDR3 region has the DNA TGTGCCTGGAGCGACCATAACACCGGGGAGCTGTTTTTT. This translates into CAWSDHNTGELFF.

This clonotype has ten or more counts. The chain employs TRBV27 and TRBJ1-2, with 8 nucleotides matching TRBD1. CDR1 and CDR2 from the germline V gene are MNHEY and SMNVEV (reference sequence). The CDR3 length is 13 residues. V gave up 5 bases and J gave up 5 bases; unmatched junction bases: 4. The CDR3 here is CASSIRQGYGYTF. CDR3 in DNA: TGTGCCAGCAGTATCCGACAGGGGTATGGCTACACCTTC.

This clonotype was recorded at least ten times. The V gene is TRBV9, the J gene TRBJ2-5; 11 bases are shared with TRBD2. CDR1 is SGDLS and CDR2 is YYNGEE in the germline V gene. The CDR3 sequence is 16 residues long. Trimming removed 5 bases from V and 1 base from J; junction bases left unmatched: 7. CDR3 DNA sequence: TGTGCCAGCAGTCCTACTAGCGGGGGAAGCCAAGAGACCCAGTACTTC. Amino acids: CASSPTSGGSQETQYF.

This clonotype has at least ten counts. The chain is built from TRBV28 and TRBJ1-1; no firm D call. The CDR3 is made up of 14 amino acids. Germline CDR1 MDHEN, CDR2 SYDVKM. Deletions cut 6 bases from V and 2 bases from J, with 13 bases between. CDR3 region: CASRNSFPNTEAFF. CDR3 bases: TGTGCCAGCAGGAACAGTTTCCCTAACACTGAAGCTTTCTTT.

This clonotype was detected a few times. The chain couples TRBV19 to TRBJ1-2; D not certain. The CDR3 runs 10 residues. CDR1 is LNHDA and CDR2 is SQIVND in the germline V gene (reference sequence). The V and J ends lost 7 bases and 8 bases respectively, with 8 bases between them. DNA of the CDR3: TGTGCCAGTAAGCTTAACGGCTACACCTTC. It is translated as CASKLNGYTF.

This clonotype was recorded many times. This chain joins TRBV19 and TRBJ2-7; D tentatively fits TRBD1 or TRBD2 (6 bases each). Germline V gives CDR1 LNHDA, CDR2 SQIVND (reference sequence). The CDR3 consists of 17 residues. Trimming stripped 3 bases from V and 2 bases from J, with 20 bases between. CDR3 sequence reads: CASSMRGHRAHAYEQYF. DNA for the CDR3: TGTGCCAGTAGTATGCGGGGACATCGAGCTCATGCCTACGAGCAGTACTTC.

The genes are TRBV5-1 and TRBJ1-2; 7 bases are shared with TRBD1. The germline gives CDR1 SGHRS, CDR2 YFSETQ. This CDR3 region has 16 residues. Germline trimming cut 0 bases from V and 1 base from J; bases unmatched to any gene: 6. CDR3 in amino acids: CASSLAIGTVNYGYTF. As DNA, the CDR3 is TGCGCCAGCAGCTTGGCAATCGGGACAGTTAACTATGGCTACACCTTC.

The gene calls are TRBV11-3 and TRBJ1-3; D is uncertain. Germline V gene data show CDR1 as SGHNT and CDR2 as YENEEA. Trimming took off 0 bases at V and 0 bases at J, with 21 bases between the two ends. CDR3 length equals 20 residues. For the CDR3, the DNA is TGTGCCAGCAGCTTAGAAGGAAGGCAGGTACCGTACCACTCTGGAAACACCATATATTTT. This translates into CASSLEGRQVPYHSGNTIYF.

This clonotype was counted many times. CDR3 in DNA: TGCAGCGTTGAAAAGGGACAAGCCGCCTACAATGAGCAGTTCTTC. Residues: CSVEKGQAAYNEQFF. The V call is TRBV29-1, the J call TRBJ2-1, with a tentative D call TRBD1 (6 bases). Germline lookup yields CDR1 SQVTM and CDR2 ANQGSEA. Trimming left V 2 bases short and J 2 bases short, with 13 bases between. There are 15 residues in the CDR3.

At least ten counts were recorded for this clonotype. The chain carries TRBV27 and TRBJ2-7; D tentatively reads TRBD1 or TRBD2 (5 bases each). The CDR3 is made up of 13 amino acids. The ends were cut back, 6 bases at V and 1 base at J, with 10 bases in the middle. Germline values: CDR1 MNHEY, CDR2 SMNVEV (reference sequence). DNA of the CDR3: TGTGCCAGCAGCGGGGACGGGTCCTACGAGCAGTACTTC. Translation: CASSGDGSYEQYF.

This clonotype was picked up many times. The chain recombines TRBV5-8 with TRBJ2-3, with 8 bases aligning to TRBD1. V gave up 4 bases and J gave up 2 bases; unmatched junction bases: 6. There are 15 residues in the CDR3. CDR1 is SGHTS and CDR2 is YDEGEE in the germline V gene. This chain's CDR3 is CASSDGQGNTDTQYF. The CDR3 nucleotides read TGTGCCAGCAGCGATGGACAGGGAAACACAGATACGCAGTATTTT.

This clonotype was counted many times. The chain carries TRBV28 and TRBJ2-7; D is possibly TRBD2 (6 bases). The ends were cut back, 1 base at V and 6 bases at J, with 10 bases in the middle. Germline V gene lookup returns CDR1 MDHEN and CDR2 SYDVKM. The CDR3 extends over 13 amino acids. CDR3 nucleotide sequence: TGTGCCAGCAGTTTATTGCGGGGAACCGAGCAGTACTTC. This translates into CASSLLRGTEQYF. Filled out from reference TRBV28 and TRBJ2-7, the complete variable domain reads DVKVTQSSRYLVKRTGEKVFLECVQDMDHENMFWYRQDPGLGLRLIYFSYDVKMKEKGDIPEGYSVSREKKERFSLILESASTNQTSMYLCASSLLRGTEQYFGPGTRLTVT.

This clonotype was picked up one time. The genes are TRBV10-3 and TRBJ2-2; D not certain. The CDR3 runs 16 residues. The germline gives CDR1 ENHRY, CDR2 SYGVKD. The ends were cut back, 0 bases at V and 0 bases at J, with 8 bases in the middle. CDR3 bases: TGTGCCATCAGTGAGTCCCGGGCTCCGAACACCGGGGAGCTGTTTTTT. This codes for CAISESRAPNTGELFF.

The chain combines TRBV3-1 with TRBJ1-1; TRBD1 is a possible D gene (5 bases). V dropped 0 bases and J dropped 5 bases, with 13 bases sitting between them. Germline lookup yields CDR1 LGHDT and CDR2 YNNKEL (reference sequence). This CDR3 has 15 amino acids. CDR3 bases: TGTGCCAGCAGCCAAGATCCGGCAGGGTTTACTGAAGCTTTCTTT. Protein: CASSQDPAGFTEAFF.

This clonotype was detected many times. The genes are TRBV6-2 or TRBV6-3 and TRBJ2-1, with D tentatively TRBD2 (5 bases). The V gene lost 5 bases and the J gene lost 2 bases, with 16 bases spanning the gap. Germline CDR1 is MNHEY and CDR2 is SVGEGT. The CDR3 is 16 residues long. The CDR3 sequence: CASSTAISETYNEQFF. As DNA, the CDR3 is TGTGCCAGCAGTACCGCGATTAGCGAGACCTACAATGAGCAGTTCTTC.

This clonotype appeared many times. The chain uses TRBV20-1 and TRBJ2-7, with 10 bases aligning to TRBD2. The V gene's germline CDR1 is DFQATT and CDR2 SNEGSKA (reference sequence). The CDR3 consists of 14 residues. The J segment lost 4 bases and the V segment lost 0 bases, leaving 3 bases of the junction unmatched. This CDR3 is CSAREGTSAYEQYF. The CDR3 DNA sequence: TGCAGTGCTAGAGAAGGGACTAGCGCTTACGAGCAGTACTTC.

This clonotype was counted many times. The J gene is TRBJ2-3, the V gene TRBV7-9; D not certain. V shed 2 bases and J shed 4 bases, with 13 bases lying between them. Germline V gene sequence: CDR1 SEHNR, CDR2 FQNEAQ (reference sequence). The CDR3 spans 15 residues. The CDR3 DNA follows: TGTGCCAGCAGCTTACAAGGGAATGGCGCAGATACGCAGTATTTT. It codes for CASSLQGNGADTQYF.

This clonotype was seen ten or more times. CDR3 region: CAISDEWNGQGVIYEQYF. DNA of the CDR3: TGTGCCATCAGTGATGAATGGAACGGACAGGGGGTTATCTACGAGCAGTACTTC. The J gene is TRBJ2-7, the V gene TRBV10-3; 10 bases line up with TRBD1. Germline V gene sequence: CDR1 ENHRY, CDR2 SYGVKD. J lost 3 bases, V lost 3 bases, and 14 bases had no gene match. This CDR3 has 18 residues.